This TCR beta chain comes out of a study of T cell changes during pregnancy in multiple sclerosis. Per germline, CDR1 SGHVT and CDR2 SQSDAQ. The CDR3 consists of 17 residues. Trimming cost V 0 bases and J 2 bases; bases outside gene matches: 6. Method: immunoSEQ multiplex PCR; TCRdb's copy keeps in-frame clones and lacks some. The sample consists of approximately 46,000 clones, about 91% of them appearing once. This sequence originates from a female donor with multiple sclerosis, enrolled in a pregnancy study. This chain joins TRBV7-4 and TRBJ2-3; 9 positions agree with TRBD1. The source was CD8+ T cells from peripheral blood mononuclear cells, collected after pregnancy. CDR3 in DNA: TGTGCCAGCAGCTTAGCCGGGGACAGGGAAGACACAGATACGCAGTATTTT. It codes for CASSLAGDREDTDTQYF.